Shown below are 32 T cell receptor beta chains from a single sample sequenced in a study of identical twins. MiXCR, applied by TCRdb to the 5' RACE reads, yields one record per CDR3 protein. The data show about 240,000 distinct CDR3 sequences, with approximately 11% seen just once and about 4% held by the top ten. The sample was also reused in another study, on yellow fever vaccine responses in identical twins.

The sample consisted of memory (CD45RO+) T cells sorted from blood. The receptors originated from a woman between 18 and 29 years old in good health.

V usage is TRBV6-4 and J usage is TRBJ2-3, with TRBD1 as a possible D gene (5 bases). With 0 bases removed from V and 4 bases from J, the gap between germline ends came to 11 bases. This CDR3 spans 15 amino acids. Germline V CDR1 and CDR2: MRHNA, SNTAGT. Written as DNA, the CDR3 is TGTGCCAGCAGTGACTCAGGAGCAGGGTCAGATACGCAGTATTTT. It encodes CASSDSGAGSDTQYF.

This clonotype has more than one count but fewer than ten. The DNA for the CDR3 is TGTGCCAGCAGTGAAGGGGGGACAACCTCACATTTT. Translating it yields CASSEGGTTSHF. This chain connects TRBV6-1 to TRBJ1-5; the D gene is possibly TRBD1 (6 bases). CDR3 length: 12 residues. In germline, CDR1 is MNHNS, CDR2 SASEGT. V lost 1 base and J 16 bases, leaving 14 bases between the germline ends.

This clonotype has ten or more counts. CDR3 sequence (DNA): TGCAGCGTTGAAGATCGGATCGTAGCAAGGGGACTCGAGGCTGAGCAGTTCTTC. It codes for CSVEDRIVARGLEAEQFF. The rearrangement uses TRBV29-1 and TRBJ2-1; tentative D call: TRBD2 (6 bases). Germline assignment: CDR1 SQVTM and CDR2 ANQGSEA. V lost 0 bases and J 9 bases, leaving 27 bases between the germline ends. The CDR3 length is 18 residues.

This clonotype was counted only a few times. The gene calls are TRBV9 and TRBJ2-1; 7 bases match TRBD2. This CDR3 is built from 15 residues. Per the germline V gene, CDR1 is SGDLS and CDR2 is YYNGEE. Trimming at V came to 0 bases and at J to 5 bases, leaving 5 bases not matched to a gene. CDR3: CASSVAAGTNNEQFF. The CDR3 DNA reads TGTGCCAGCAGCGTAGCAGCGGGGACCAACAATGAGCAGTTCTTC.

This clonotype was observed many times. The chain employs TRBV11-2 and TRBJ2-1, with D tentatively TRBD2 (6 bases). The V gene lost 4 bases and the J gene lost 2 bases, with 15 bases spanning the gap. The CDR3 has 16 residues. Germline V gene lookup returns CDR1 SGHAT and CDR2 FQNNGV. The CDR3 loop is CASSSGEGVPYNEQFF. CDR3 bases: TGTGCCAGCAGCTCGGGGGAAGGAGTCCCCTACAATGAGCAGTTCTTC.

This clonotype was observed at least ten times. Here the CDR3 DNA reads TGTGCCACCGGAAGACTTGGGTACGAGCAGTACTTC. It is translated as CATGRLGYEQYF. The chain links TRBV24-1 to TRBJ2-7; D remains unclear. The CDR3 loop spans 12 amino acids. V shed 9 bases and J shed 4 bases, with 12 bases lying between them. CDR1 KGHDR and CDR2 SFDVKD come from the germline V gene.

The chain joins TRBV6-2 or TRBV6-3 to TRBJ2-1, with D perhaps matching TRBD2 (5 bases). From germline, CDR1 is MNHEY and CDR2 SVGEGT. The germline V and J ends were trimmed by 2 bases and 4 bases, with 15 bases remaining between them. The CDR3 totals 16 residues. Here the CDR3 DNA reads TGTGCCAGCAGTTACGGTGGCGGACGGGGTTACAATGAGCAGTTCTTC. Translation gives CASSYGGGRGYNEQFF.

This clonotype showed up many times. The chain carries TRBV30 and TRBJ2-2; no definite D call. Germline V gene data show CDR1 as GTSNPN and CDR2 as SVGIG (reference sequence). CDR3 length: 12 amino acids. Between the trimmed V and J ends, which lost 4 bases and 9 bases, there was a span of 12 bases. The CDR3 DNA reads TGTGCCTGGAACGTAGCCTCCCGGGAGCTGTTTTTT. This codes for CAWNVASRELFF.

Many counts were recorded for this clonotype. The chain couples TRBV6-5 to TRBJ2-2; D is possibly TRBD1 (5 bases). This CDR3 region has 12 residues. Germline loops: CDR1 MNHEY, CDR2 SVGAGI. The V end lost 5 bases, the J end lost 5 bases, and 6 bases lay between the germline ends. The DNA of the CDR3 is TGTGCCAGCAGTCACAGGACCGGGGAGCTGTTTTTT. The encoded protein is CASSHRTGELFF.

This clonotype has just a few counts. The chain joins TRBV3-1 to TRBJ2-5, with 10 bases lining up with TRBD2. J was trimmed by 4 bases and V by 9 bases; bases with no gene match: 8. The CDR3 consists of 14 residues. Per germline, CDR1 LGHDT and CDR2 YNNKEL (reference sequence). The CDR3 sequence is CARQLAGKRETQYF. The DNA of the CDR3 is TGTGCCAGGCAACTAGCGGGAAAGAGAGAGACCCAGTACTTC.

This clonotype was counted only a few times. The CDR3 here is CASSILAGVGSEQFF. The CDR3 DNA reads TGTGCCAGTAGTATACTAGCGGGGGTAGGTAGTGAGCAGTTCTTC. The chain joins TRBV19 to TRBJ2-1, with TRBD2 matching over 10 bases. Germline V gene sequence: CDR1 LNHDA, CDR2 SQIVND (reference sequence). This CDR3 has 15 amino acids. V gave up 2 bases and J gave up 9 bases; unmatched junction bases: 7.

This clonotype has just a few counts. V is TRBV28 and J is TRBJ1-1; 11 nucleotides align to TRBD1. The CDR3 is 14 amino acids. Germline V gene lookup returns CDR1 MDHEN and CDR2 SYDVKM. J gave up 3 bases and V 5 bases, and 2 bases lay outside the gene matches. CDR3 in DNA: TGTGCCAGCAGTGGGACAGGGGGGTACACTGAAGCTTTCTTT. This encodes CASSGTGGYTEAFF.

The J gene is TRBJ2-7, the V gene TRBV7-3, with a possible D match to TRBD2 (6 bases). Trimming took off 4 bases at V and 5 bases at J, with 27 bases between the two ends. This CDR3 is 18 amino acids long. Per germline, CDR1 SGHTA and CDR2 FQGTGA. The CDR3 region is CASSSGGVGTVGTHEQYF. The CDR3 DNA follows: TGTGCCAGCAGCTCCGGAGGGGTGGGGACCGTAGGGACCCACGAGCAGTACTTC.

This clonotype showed up many times. This sequence joins TRBV5-1 and TRBJ2-3; D not resolved. Germline V CDR1 and CDR2: SGHRS, YFSETQ. The CDR3 extends over 13 amino acids. Trimming removed 0 bases from V and 6 bases from J, with 8 bases in between. The CDR3 sequence is CASSLVGTDTQYF. CDR3 nucleotides: TGCGCCAGCAGCTTGGTTGGAACGGATACGCAGTATTTT.

There are a few counts of this clonotype. V and J are TRBV4-3 and TRBJ2-1; D is possibly TRBD2 (6 bases). Germline V lookup: CDR1 LGHNA, CDR2 YSLEER. The V and J ends lost 0 bases and 4 bases respectively, with 13 bases between them. This CDR3 spans 16 amino acids. CDR3 loop: CASSQDSRRGYNEQFF. The CDR3 nucleotides read TGCGCCAGCAGCCAAGATTCCCGCCGGGGGTACAATGAGCAGTTCTTC.

This clonotype was detected a few times. The chain recombines TRBV20-1 with TRBJ2-5; D gene ambiguous. The length of the CDR3 is 13 residues. Germline loops: CDR1 DFQATT, CDR2 SNEGSKA (reference sequence). Trimming removed 5 bases from V and 6 bases from J, with 16 bases in between. The CDR3 sequence: CSASSDDSKTQYF. The DNA of the CDR3 is TGCAGTGCTTCGTCCGATGATTCGAAGACCCAGTACTTC.

This chain connects TRBV4-3 to TRBJ2-5, with 7 bases identical to TRBD1. This CDR3 has 18 amino acids. The junction had 12 bases not matched to a gene; V was cut back by 0 bases and J by 2 bases. Germline CDR1 is LGHNA and CDR2 is YSLEER. CDR3 in DNA: TGCGCCAGCAGCCAAGATCGTGTGAGGGGGCAACGGCAAGAGACCCAGTACTTC. Its protein is CASSQDRVRGQRQETQYF.

In this sample, this clonotype turned up a few times. This chain joins TRBV20-1 and TRBJ2-1; D unclear. The length of the CDR3 is 12 residues. V gave up 5 bases and J gave up 4 bases, with 9 bases separating them. Germline loops: CDR1 DFQATT, CDR2 SNEGSKA (reference sequence). CDR3 region: CSAQAAYNEQFF. The CDR3 DNA sequence: TGCAGTGCTCAGGCAGCATACAATGAGCAGTTCTTC.

This clonotype was seen a handful of times. The chain employs TRBV28 and TRBJ2-5, with 9 positions matching TRBD1. Losses at the gene ends were 5 bases for V and 5 bases for J; bases not matched to a gene: 6. In germline, CDR1 is MDHEN, CDR2 SYDVKM. The CDR3 loop spans 14 amino acids. The DNA of the CDR3 is TGTGCCAGCAGTCCCGGGACAGGGTTGGAGACCCAGTACTTC. As protein: CASSPGTGLETQYF.

The chain recombines TRBV12-3 or TRBV12-4 with TRBJ2-7, with 7 positions matching TRBD1. The CDR3 has 16 residues. Unmatched junction bases numbered 9, after V lost 3 bases and J lost 1 base. For the CDR3, the DNA is TGTGCCAGCAGTTTTAAGGGGGCTGGCGGTTCCTACGAGCAGTACTTC. Its translation: CASSFKGAGGSYEQYF.

The CDR3, as DNA: TGTGCCAGCACTACGACAGGGACTGAAGCTTTCTTT. Translated: CASTTTGTEAFF. The genes are TRBV28 and TRBJ1-1; 7 nucleotides line up with TRBD1. The CDR3 has 12 amino acids. CDR1 is MDHEN and CDR2 is SYDVKM in the germline V gene. J gave up 5 bases and V 7 bases, and 4 bases lay outside the gene matches.

This clonotype was observed a few times. The chain couples TRBV20-1 to TRBJ2-7; D gene ambiguous. Trimming took 5 bases from V and 3 from J, leaving 14 bases between them. This CDR3 has 13 residues. Germline V lookup: CDR1 DFQATT, CDR2 SNEGSKA (reference sequence). DNA for the CDR3: TGCAGTGCTCCCGACCGGACGGGCTACGAGCAGTACTTC. Protein: CSAPDRTGYEQYF.

V is TRBV5-1 and J is TRBJ2-3; unclear D gene. Trimming cost V 4 bases and J 9 bases, with 18 bases left between them. Germline V CDR1 and CDR2: SGHRS, YFSETQ. The CDR3 is made up of 14 amino acids. The CDR3 bases are TGCGCCAGCAGCCCGGAGCCGAGGCCAGGCACGCAGTATTTT. Its translation: CASSPEPRPGTQYF.

This clonotype showed up just a few times. J is TRBJ2-5 and V is TRBV20-1, with D perhaps matching TRBD2 (5 bases). From germline, CDR1 is DFQATT and CDR2 SNEGSKA (reference sequence). V was clipped by 1 base and J by 3 bases, with 12 bases between them. The CDR3 runs 14 residues. The DNA of the CDR3 is TGCAGTGCTAGAGTCGCCGGGAAGAAAGAGACCCAGTACTTC. It encodes CSARVAGKKETQYF.

This clonotype was found many times. The chain couples TRBV3-1 to TRBJ2-2, with D maybe TRBD1 (6 bases). The V end was cut by 4 bases, the J end by 3 bases, with 9 bases between. The germline CDR1 and CDR2 sequences are LGHDT and YNNKEL (reference sequence). The CDR3 is 14 amino acids. The DNA of the CDR3 is TGTGCCAGCAGCCTACAGGGCGACACCGGGGAGCTGTTTTTT. Translated, it gives CASSLQGDTGELFF. The whole variable domain, remainder taken from reference TRBV3-1 and TRBJ2-2, is DTAVSQTPKYLVTQMGNDKSIKCEQNLGHDTMYWYKQDSKKFLKIMFSYNNKELIINETVPNRFSPKSPDKAHLNLHINSLELGDSAVYFCASSLQGDTGELFFGEGSRLTVL.

The chain carries TRBV4-3 and TRBJ2-1; perhaps TRBD2 as D (6 bases). The CDR3 has 17 residues. V shed 0 bases and J shed 0 bases, with 12 bases lying between them. Looked up from germline, CDR1 is LGHNA and CDR2 is YSLEER. Here the CDR3 reads CASSQDYVTSSYNEQFF. The CDR3 DNA follows: TGCGCCAGCAGCCAAGATTACGTGACTAGCTCCTACAATGAGCAGTTCTTC.

This clonotype was detected a few times. The chain uses TRBV20-1 and TRBJ1-1; TRBD1 matches at 7 bases. The CDR3 is 14 amino acids. V was clipped by 4 bases and J by 4 bases; unmatched bases: 9. CDR1 is DFQATT, CDR2 SNEGSKA, per germline (reference sequence). The CDR3 region is CSAKFTGVGTEAFF. The CDR3 nucleotides read TGCAGTGCTAAGTTTACAGGGGTGGGCACTGAAGCTTTCTTT.

This clonotype was seen many times. The rearrangement uses TRBV5-1 and TRBJ2-2, with D hard to call. The CDR3 is 14 amino acids. V gave up 5 bases and J gave up 1 base, with 9 bases separating them. The germline gives CDR1 SGHRS, CDR2 YFSETQ. As DNA, the CDR3 is TGCGCCAGCAGTACAGCGCAGAACACCGGGGAGCTGTTTTTT. Encoded protein: CASSTAQNTGELFF.

The chain combines TRBV19 with TRBJ2-3; no clear D gene. The CDR3 consists of 13 residues. Germline V gene sequence: CDR1 LNHDA, CDR2 SQIVND (reference sequence). Trimming removed 5 bases at V and 2 bases at J, with 8 bases between. CDR3 DNA sequence: TGTGCCAGTAGTCCATCCAACACAGATACGCAGTATTTT. The encoded protein is CASSPSNTDTQYF.

This chain joins TRBV11-2 and TRBJ1-1, with a possible D match to TRBD1 (6 bases). V lost 5 bases, J lost 5 bases, and 15 bases lay in between. The CDR3 runs to 14 residues. Germline V gives CDR1 SGHAT, CDR2 FQNNGV. The CDR3 sequence is CASSLRGGKTEAFF. CDR3 in DNA: TGTGCCAGCAGCCTAAGGGGGGGGAAAACTGAAGCTTTCTTT.

V and J are TRBV7-2 and TRBJ1-1; tentative D call: TRBD1 (5 bases). The V and J ends lost 5 bases and 5 bases respectively, with 15 bases between them. This CDR3 region has 14 residues. The V gene's germline CDR1 is SGHTA and CDR2 FQGNSA. The CDR3 DNA reads as TGTGCCAGCAGCACGACCAAGGGGAAGACTGAAGCTTTCTTT. It yields the protein CASSTTKGKTEAFF. The variable domain in full, completed from reference TRBV7-2 and TRBJ1-1, reads GAGVSQSPSNKVTEKGKDVELRCDPISGHTALYWYRQSLGQGLEFLIYFQGNSAPDKSGLPSDRFSAERTGGSVSTLTIQRTQQEDSAVYLCASSTTKGKTEAFFGQGTRLTVV.

This sequence joins TRBV20-1 and TRBJ2-5; D is undetermined. Germline loops: CDR1 DFQATT, CDR2 SNEGSKA (reference sequence). V was trimmed by 0 bases and J by 3 bases, leaving 14 bases between them. This CDR3 spans 15 amino acids. CDR3 in amino acids: CSARDRKNDEETQYF. The DNA for the CDR3 is TGCAGTGCTAGAGATCGCAAGAACGATGAAGAGACCCAGTACTTC.